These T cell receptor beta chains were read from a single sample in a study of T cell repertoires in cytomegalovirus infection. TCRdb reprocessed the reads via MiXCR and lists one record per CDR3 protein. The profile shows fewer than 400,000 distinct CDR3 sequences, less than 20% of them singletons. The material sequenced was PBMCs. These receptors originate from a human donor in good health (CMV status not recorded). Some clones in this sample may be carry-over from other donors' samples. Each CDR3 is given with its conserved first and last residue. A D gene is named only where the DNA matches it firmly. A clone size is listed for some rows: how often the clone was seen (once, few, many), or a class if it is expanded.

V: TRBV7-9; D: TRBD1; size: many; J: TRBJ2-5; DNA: TGTGCCAGCAGCCCCCCCGGACAGGGCTCGGAGACCCAGTACTTC; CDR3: CASSPPGQGSETQYF
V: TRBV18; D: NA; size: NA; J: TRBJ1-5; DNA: TGTGCCAGCTCACCAGAAGAGAGCAATCAGCCCCAGCATTTT; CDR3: CASSPEESNQPQHF
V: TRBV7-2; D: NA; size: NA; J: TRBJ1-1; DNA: TGTGCCAGCAGCTCCCAGAGACAGGAAGCTTTCTTT; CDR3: CASSSQRQEAFF
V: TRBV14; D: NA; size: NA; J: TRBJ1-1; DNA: TGTGCCAGCAGCCAAGTTCTTGATCAGACTGAAGCTTTCTTT; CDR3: CASSQVLDQTEAFF
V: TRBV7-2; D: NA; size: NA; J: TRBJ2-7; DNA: TGTGCCAGCAGCTCTTATGGACAGACCTACGAGCAGTACTTC; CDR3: CASSSYGQTYEQYF
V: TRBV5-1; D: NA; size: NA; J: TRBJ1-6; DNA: TGCGCCAGCAGCTCCTCACTTTTAGGGGGGACTGAGGGGCATCATTCACCCCTCCACTTT; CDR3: CASSSSLLGGTEGHHSPLHF
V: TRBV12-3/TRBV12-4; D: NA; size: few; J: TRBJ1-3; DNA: TGTGCCAGCAGTTTGCTCCAAGGAAACACCATATATTTT; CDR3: CASSLLQGNTIYF
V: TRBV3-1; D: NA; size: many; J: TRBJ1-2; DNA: TGTGCCAGCAGCCAAGTCGGGAACTATGGCTACACCTTC; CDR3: CASSQVGNYGYTF
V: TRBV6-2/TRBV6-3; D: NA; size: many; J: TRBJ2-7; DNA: TGTGCCAGCAGAAACCCAGCGGGTGCCTACGAGCAGTACTTC; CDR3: CASRNPAGAYEQYF
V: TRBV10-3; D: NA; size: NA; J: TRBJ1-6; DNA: TGTGCCATCAGTGAGGCCCTTGGAGGGACTTCACCCCTCCACTTT; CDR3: CAISEALGGTSPLHF
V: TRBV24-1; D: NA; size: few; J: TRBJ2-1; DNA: TGTGCCACCAGTGATAACAGTAGGAATGAGCAGTTCTTC; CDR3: CATSDNSRNEQFF
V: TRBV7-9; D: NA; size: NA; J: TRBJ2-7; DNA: TGTGCCAGCAGTTTACAGGGACAATACGAGCAGTACTTC; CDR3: CASSLQGQYEQYF
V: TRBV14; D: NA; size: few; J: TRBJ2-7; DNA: TGTGCCAGCAGCCAAGGCGAGACACACTACGAGCAGTACTTC; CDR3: CASSQGETHYEQYF
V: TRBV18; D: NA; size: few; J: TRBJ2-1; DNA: TGTGCCAGCTCACAGTTGTCCTACAATGAGCAGTTCTTC; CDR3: CASSQLSYNEQFF
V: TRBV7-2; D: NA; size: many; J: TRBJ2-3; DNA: TGTGCCAGCAGCTTAGACACAGATACGCAGTATTTT; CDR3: CASSLDTDTQYF
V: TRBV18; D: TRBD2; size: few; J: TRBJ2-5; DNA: TGTGCCAGCTCACCCCGACTAGCTGCCCAAGAGACCCAGTACTTC; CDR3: CASSPRLAAQETQYF
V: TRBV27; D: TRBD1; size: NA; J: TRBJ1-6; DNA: TGTGCCAGCAGTTTATCGCTATTCAGGACAGGGGGAAAACTCCACTTT; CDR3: CASSLSLFRTGGKLHF
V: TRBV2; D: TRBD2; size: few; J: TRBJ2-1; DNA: TGTGCCAGCACCCGAGCGGGAGGGCGGGGCAATGAGCAGTTCTTC; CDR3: CASTRAGGRGNEQFF
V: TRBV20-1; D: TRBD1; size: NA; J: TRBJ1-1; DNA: TGCAGTGCTAGACCTACTACAGGGGCCACTGAAGCTTTCTTT; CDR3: CSARPTTGATEAFF
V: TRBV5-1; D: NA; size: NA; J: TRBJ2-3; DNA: TGCGCCAGCAGCTTGGGGGTAGGGGAGACAGATACGCAGTATTTT; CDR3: CASSLGVGETDTQYF
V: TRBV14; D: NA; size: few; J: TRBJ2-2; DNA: TGTGCCAGCAGCCAAGAGCCCCAGATCTACCGGGACACCGGGGAGCTGTTTTTT; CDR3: CASSQEPQIYRDTGELFF
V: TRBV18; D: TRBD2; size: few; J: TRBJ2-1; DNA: TGTGCCAGCTCACCGGCTAGCGGTGGTCAAAATGAGCAGTTCTTC; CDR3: CASSPASGGQNEQFF
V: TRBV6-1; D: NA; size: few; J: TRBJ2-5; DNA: TGTGCCAGCAGGAAGACAGGCGTGCATGGAGAGACCCAGTACTTC; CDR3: CASRKTGVHGETQYF
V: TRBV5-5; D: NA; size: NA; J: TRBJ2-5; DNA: TGTGCCAGCGCCTCAATCAGGGGGGGCCGGGGAGAGACCCAGTACTTC; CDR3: CASASIRGGRGETQYF
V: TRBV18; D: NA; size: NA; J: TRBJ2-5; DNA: TGTGCCAGCTCACCAGGGGAGAGTAGCATCCAAGAGACCCAGTACTTC; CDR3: CASSPGESSIQETQYF
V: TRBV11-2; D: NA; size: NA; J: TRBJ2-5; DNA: TGTGCCAGCAGCGCGGGACCCCAGGGGGCCCAGTACTTC; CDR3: CASSAGPQGAQYF
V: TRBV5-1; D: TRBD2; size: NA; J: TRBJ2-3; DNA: TGCGCCAGCACCCTAGCGGGGCAAGGAGATACGCAGTATTTT; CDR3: CASTLAGQGDTQYF
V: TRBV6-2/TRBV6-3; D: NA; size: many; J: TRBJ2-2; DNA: TGTGCCAGCAGTTACGTCGAGCGCAGAGCGAACACCGGGGAGCTGTTTTTT; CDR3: CASSYVERRANTGELFF
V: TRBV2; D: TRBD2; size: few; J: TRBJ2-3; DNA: TGTGCCAGCAGTGAGTGGCAGGGACTAGCGAAGAATACGCAGTATTTT; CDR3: CASSEWQGLAKNTQYF
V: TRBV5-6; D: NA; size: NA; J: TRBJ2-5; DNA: TGTGCCAGCAGCTTGGGTGAGACAGTCATAGCTGAAGAGACCCAGTACTTC; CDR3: CASSLGETVIAEETQYF
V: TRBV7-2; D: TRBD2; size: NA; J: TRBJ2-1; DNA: TGTGCCAGCAGCTTGGGACTAGTGGGGAATAGTGAGCAGTTCTTC; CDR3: CASSLGLVGNSEQFF
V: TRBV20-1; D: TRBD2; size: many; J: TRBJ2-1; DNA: TGCAGTGCTAGAGATTTCAATGGTCGAGCGGGAGGGACGTACAATGAGCAGTTCTTC; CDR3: CSARDFNGRAGGTYNEQFF
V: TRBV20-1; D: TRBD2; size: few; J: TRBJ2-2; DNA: TGCAGTGCTAGACTAGCGGGGTACAACACCGGGGAGCTGTTTTTT; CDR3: CSARLAGYNTGELFF
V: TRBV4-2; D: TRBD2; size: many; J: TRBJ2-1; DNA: TGTGCCAGCGCGGGGGGCTACAATGAGCAGTTCTTC; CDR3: CASAGGYNEQFF
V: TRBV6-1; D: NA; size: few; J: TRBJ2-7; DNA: TGTGCCAGCAGCACGGGGGCAGCGTCCTACGAGCAGTACTTC; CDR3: CASSTGAASYEQYF
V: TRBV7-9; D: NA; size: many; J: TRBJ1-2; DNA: TGTGCCAGCAGCTTAAATCGGGGGATCGGCTACACCTTC; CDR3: CASSLNRGIGYTF
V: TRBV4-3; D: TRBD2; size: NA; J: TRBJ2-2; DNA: TGCGCCAGCAGCCAAGAGCCCCTAGCGGGAGGAACCGGGGAGCTGTTTTTT; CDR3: CASSQEPLAGGTGELFF
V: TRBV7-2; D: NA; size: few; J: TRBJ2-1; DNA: TGTGCCAGCAGCTTAACGCGGGGCAATGAGCAGTTCTTC; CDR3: CASSLTRGNEQFF
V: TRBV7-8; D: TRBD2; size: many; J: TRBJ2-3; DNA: TGTGCCAGCAGTATAGACGGGGGGAGCACAGATACGCAGTATTTT; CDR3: CASSIDGGSTDTQYF
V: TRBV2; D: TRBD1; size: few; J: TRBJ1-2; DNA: TGTGCCAGCAGTGAAGCCGGGACAGTTAACTATGGCTACACCTTC; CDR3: CASSEAGTVNYGYTF
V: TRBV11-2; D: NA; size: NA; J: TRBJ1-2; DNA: TGTGCCAGCAGCTCCCGTGGCCAGCAGCTCCACTATGGCTACACCTTC; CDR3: CASSSRGQQLHYGYTF
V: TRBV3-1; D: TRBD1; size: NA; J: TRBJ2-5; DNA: TGTGCCAGCATCAGGGGGCCGGGGGAGACCCAGTACTTC; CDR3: CASIRGPGETQYF
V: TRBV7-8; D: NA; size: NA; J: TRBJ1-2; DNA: TGTGCCAGCAGCTTAGGAAGTCGCATGGAAAGCTACACCTTC; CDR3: CASSLGSRMESYTF
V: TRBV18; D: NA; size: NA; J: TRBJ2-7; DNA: TGTGCCAGCTCACCACCGTCCAGGGGACACGAGCAGTACTTC; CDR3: CASSPPSRGHEQYF
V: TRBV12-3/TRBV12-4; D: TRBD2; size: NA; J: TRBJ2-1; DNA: TGTGCCAGCATTCCTAGCGGGCCGTACAATGAGCAGTTCTTC; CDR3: CASIPSGPYNEQFF
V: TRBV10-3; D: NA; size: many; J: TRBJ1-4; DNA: TGTGCCATCAGTGAGGAGAAATTTTCAACTAATGAAAAACTGTTTTTT; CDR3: CAISEEKFSTNEKLFF
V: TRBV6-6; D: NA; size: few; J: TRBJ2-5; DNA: TGTGCCAGCAGTTATTGGTTATTCCCCAGGGGTGAGACCCAGTACTTC; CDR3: CASSYWLFPRGETQYF
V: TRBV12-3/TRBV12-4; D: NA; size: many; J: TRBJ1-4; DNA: TGTGCCAGCAGTTCCACGACCAAAAAACTGTTTTTT; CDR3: CASSSTTKKLFF
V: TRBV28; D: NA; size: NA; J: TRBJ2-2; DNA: TGTGCCAGCAGTTTATACCGACTAACCGGGGAGCTGTTTTTT; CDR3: CASSLYRLTGELFF
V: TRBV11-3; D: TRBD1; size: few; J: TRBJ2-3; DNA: TGTGCCAGCAGAACGGGACAGCCGACCAGTCAGTATTTT; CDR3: CASRTGQPTSQYF
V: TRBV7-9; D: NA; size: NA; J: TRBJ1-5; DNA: TGTGCCAGCACCTTCTCGGGAGGTAGCAATCAGCCCCAGCATTTT; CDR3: CASTFSGGSNQPQHF
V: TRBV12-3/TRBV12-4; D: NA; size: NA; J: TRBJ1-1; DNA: TGTGCCAGCAGTGTCCGGGACGCAAGGGTAGCTTTCTTT; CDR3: CASSVRDARVAFF
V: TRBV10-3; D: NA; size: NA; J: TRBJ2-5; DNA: TGTGCCATCAGAGGGGTTGAAGAGACCCAGTACTTC; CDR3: CAIRGVEETQYF
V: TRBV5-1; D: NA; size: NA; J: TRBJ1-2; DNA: TGCGCCAGCAGCTTGGTCGACACCGGACGTGGCTATGGCTACACCTTC; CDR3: CASSLVDTGRGYGYTF
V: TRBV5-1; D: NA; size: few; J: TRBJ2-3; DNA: TGCGCCAGCAGCTTGGGAGACTTCACAGATACGCAGTATTTT; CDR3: CASSLGDFTDTQYF
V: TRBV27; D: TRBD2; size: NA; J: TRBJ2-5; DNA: TGTGCCAGCAGTTTGGGGATAGCGGGGGCCCAAGAGTCCCAGTACTTC; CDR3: CASSLGIAGAQESQYF
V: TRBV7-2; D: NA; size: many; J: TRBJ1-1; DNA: TGTGCCACTGAGGCAGGACAGTTTCTGAACACTGAAGCTTTCTTT; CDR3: CATEAGQFLNTEAFF
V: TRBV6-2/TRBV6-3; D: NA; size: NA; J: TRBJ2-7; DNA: TGTGCCAGCAAAGGGGCGAACTACGAGCAGTACTTC; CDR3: CASKGANYEQYF
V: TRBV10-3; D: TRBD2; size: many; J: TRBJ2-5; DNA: TGTGCCATCAGTGAGCGGACTAGCGGGAGGACCCAGTACTTC; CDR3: CAISERTSGRTQYF
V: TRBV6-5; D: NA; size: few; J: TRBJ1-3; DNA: TGTGCCAGTCACAGGGACTCTGGAAACACCATATATTTT; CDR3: CASHRDSGNTIYF